Listed below are T cell receptor beta chains from one sample, sequenced in a study of human T cells and chemical hapten exposure. TCRdb redid the calling of the RACE reads with MiXCR, one entry per CDR3 protein. The sample consists of some 340,000 distinct CDR3 sequences, roughly 6.9% of them appearing once. The sample was whole blood, taken in connection with sensitization to the hapten diphenylcyclopropenone (DPC). These receptors came from a woman aged 18-30 years with alopecia areata. Some clones in this sample may be carry-over from other donors' samples. Each CDR3 is given without its conserved first and last residue. The order of the fields is V gene, clone size, CDR3 protein. Some rows have no size entry. The others give once, few or many, or a class for an expanded clone.

>TRBV12-3/TRBV12-4|-
ASRYTDRVYQPQH
>TRBV28|few
ASSLVRLDSPLH
>TRBV15|-
ATSRPPKTANSGNTIY
>TRBV24-1|-
ATRYTDTQY
>TRBV5-5|many
ASSFRDRVSYEQY
>TRBV6-1|-
ASSEASRHVWYEQY
>TRBV7-9|-
ASSFGTRGEKLF
>TRBV7-9|few
ASSSMGQGASQH
>TRBV9|-
ASSATDRNTEAF
>TRBV6-2/TRBV6-3|-
ASSGRQSNSPLH
>TRBV7-2|few
ASSGGLASYNEQF
>TRBV18|many
ASSPPSGYPYEQY
>TRBV7-6|many
ASSLTGTADYEQY
>TRBV6-6|-
ASRNIGRTNGYT
>TRBV28|many
ASSLGTSNEQF
>TRBV29-1|few
SGRPDSNTEAF
>TRBV27|-
ASSLAASSYEQY
>TRBV6-6|many
ASSYRAPSYNEQF
>TRBV2|few
ASSEARSGQPQH
>TRBV10-3|-
AIKTPKSSTDTQY
>TRBV20-1|few
SVLGQGTTNEKLF
>TRBV28|many
ASSPQRGSNQPQH
>TRBV4-2|-
ASSQGSVAGIADTQY
>TRBV4-1|-
ASSQGQGLDNYGYT
>TRBV4-3|few
ASSQADRAGELF
>TRBV5-1|few
ASSLGGASGTDTQY
>TRBV7-9|few
ASSLGGRPEAF
>TRBV7-6|few
ASASGSTDTQY
>TRBV9|-
ASSPQTGGANTEAF
>TRBV4-2|many
ASSQEQWDTQY
>TRBV12-3/TRBV12-4|many
ASKLRHTGELF
>TRBV6-6|many
ASSLRAPDTQY
>TRBV29-1|few
SVEDLRPYGYT
>TRBV29-1|many
SVPGTMARETQY
>TRBV13|many
ASSLITGGPTYEQY
>TRBV6-5|many
ASRPPAGQSTGELF
>TRBV2|many
ASSQTGSSYNEQF
>TRBV6-2/TRBV6-3|-
ASRLSGQRTEAF
>TRBV18|few
ASLVRGQNTEAF
>TRBV7-2|-
ASSSAGFPGANVLT